This T cell receptor (beta chain) was sequenced for a study of blood T cells in healthy people across ages (dated by TCRdb to about 2015). Study-wide context: Template switching captured roughly one uniquely barcoded TCR beta cDNA molecule per two T cells in model experiments. To track age-related changes in TCR beta repertoire diversity, the study relied on deep sequencing normalized with unique cDNA molecular identifiers. Four age groups were formed from the donors: young (average roughly 15 years), middle-aged (just under 40), aged (roughly 56) and long-lived (around 82). To avoid experimental bias, donors of different ages were randomly spread across the sequencing lanes. Using the same blood draw, the study looked at two additional independent replicas of 1 million unique cDNA reads for two donors, one aged 18 to 30 and the other aged 80 or older. Overall results and qualifications from the work: The percentage of naive T cells measured by flow cytometry correlated strongly with observed TCR beta diversity. The CMV infection status of donors was not known, potentially confounding age-related changes in expanded clonotypes. Total diversity estimates from one million sequenced T cells were considered lower bounds and underestimates. Compared with the aged group, the long-lived group had more naive CD4+ T cells, fewer expanded clones and increased TCR diversity, suggesting age selection. Since profiling was done on bulk unsorted PBMCs, naive and antigen-experienced compartments could not be conclusively compared. Observed TCR beta diversity per million T cells fell roughly linearly with age, and a significant reduction was already apparent by age about 38.

On this clonotype itself: What this receptor recognizes is not known. Per-nucleotide qualities are absent, and no much larger clonotype sits a single base away.

The donors were under 40 Caucasian individuals from Russia, aged 6 to 90 years, who were systemically healthy. Roughly 10 milliliters of peripheral blood were collected from each donor into EDTA-treated Vacutainer tubes. PBMCs were isolated by Ficoll-Paque density-gradient centrifugation, with at least 7 million obtained per sample. Trizol reagent was used to extract total RNA from PBMCs, with at least 5.5 micrograms per sample. For every donor, flow cytometry on a PBMC aliquot measured the percentage of naive CD45RAhigh/CD27high T cells. The CDR3 holds 16 amino acids from the cysteine to the phenylalanine. Solely the CDR3 DNA is kept, with 48 bases framed from the first base. V loses 0 bases of germline sequence and J loses 2 bases, and the interval between the two ends is 11 bases. Sequences MNHEY (CDR1) and SVGAGI (CDR2) are obtained from the germline V gene. The library was prepared using 5' RACE. TCRdb lists the instrument as Illumina HiSeq 2500. A second about 6 to 11 cycle PCR used a sample-barcoded 5' primer and a J-beta primer mix. A unique molecular identifier was introduced onto each TCR beta cDNA molecule by a template-switch 5' adaptor carrying 12 random nucleotides. Each sample yielded at least 2.5 million CDR3-containing paired-end reads. All of the RNA was converted into first-strand cDNA using the Mint cDNA synthesis kit, with a TRBC-specific oligonucleotide serving as the primer. Following uracil-DNA glycosylase treatment, all cDNA underwent a first 18-cycle PCR with the universal primers M1SS and BC2_uni_R. The authors processed their data as follows. For normalization, 1 million high-quality reads were randomly selected from each sample, with every read carrying a distinct molecular identifier. Reads with shared molecular identifiers were discarded instead of being binned into consensus sequences. CDR3 identification, clonotype clustering and error correction used MiTCR with a Q25 quality threshold and the strictest error-elimination algorithm. A nonparametric unseen species model with Euler transformation was used to estimate a lower bound on total TCR beta diversity. Using fastp at Q25 and MiXCR, TCRdb reprocessed the public reads and kept productive beta chains. Each CDR3 protein appears once, grouped with its most common genes and DNA. These V and J calls originate from TCRdb's pipeline instead of the authors' own analysis. The sample table contains 1.5 million to 2 million distinct CDR3 sequences; only one count was recorded for 28% of them. Roughly 8% of the sample goes to the ten largest clones.

The sequenced material came from blood. The receptor was derived from a woman between 25 and 40 years old in good health. This chain joins TRBV6-5 to TRBJ2-1; the D gene remains uncertain. The CDR3 region reads CASSYSTSLAYNEQFF. The nucleotides are TGTGCCAGCAGTTACTCGACTTCCTTGGCCTACAATGAGCAGTTCTTC.